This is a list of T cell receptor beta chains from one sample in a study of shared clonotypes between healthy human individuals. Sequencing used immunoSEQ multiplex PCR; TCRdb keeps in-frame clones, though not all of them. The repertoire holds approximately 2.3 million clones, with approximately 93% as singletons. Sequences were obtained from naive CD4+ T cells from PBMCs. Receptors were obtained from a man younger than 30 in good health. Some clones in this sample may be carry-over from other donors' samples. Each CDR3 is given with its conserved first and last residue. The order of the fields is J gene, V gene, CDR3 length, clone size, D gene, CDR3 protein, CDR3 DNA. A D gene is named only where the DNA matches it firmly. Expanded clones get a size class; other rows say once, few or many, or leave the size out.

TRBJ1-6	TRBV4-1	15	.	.	CASSQALISGAPLHF	TGCGCCAGCAGCCAAGCCCTAATATCTGGGGCACCCCTCCACTTT
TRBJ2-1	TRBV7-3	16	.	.	CASSLSGGVPYNEQFF	TGTGCCAGCAGCTTAAGTGGGGGAGTGCCCTACAATGAGCAGTTCTTC
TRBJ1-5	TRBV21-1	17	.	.	CASSKVASVYSNQPQHF	TGTGCCAGCAGCAAAGTGGCGAGCGTTTATAGCAATCAGCCCCAGCATTTT
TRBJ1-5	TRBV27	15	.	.	CASSLSEGPNQPQHF	TGTGCCAGCAGTTTATCCGAGGGCCCCAATCAGCCCCAGCATTTT
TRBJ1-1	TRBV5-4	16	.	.	CASSLGVVALNTEAFF	TGTGCCAGCAGCTTGGGGGTAGTGGCGCTGAACACTGAAGCTTTCTTT
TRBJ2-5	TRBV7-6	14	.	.	CASSLGVAGGTQYF	TGTGCCAGCAGCTTAGGGGTAGCCGGCGGGACCCAGTACTTC
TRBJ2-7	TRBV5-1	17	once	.	CASSLEALGPDSYEQYF	TGCGCCAGCAGCTTGGAGGCGTTAGGCCCTGACTCCTACGAGCAGTACTTC
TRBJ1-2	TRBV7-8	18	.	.	CASSLARGARDFDYGYTF	TGTGCCAGCAGCTTAGCGCGGGGGGCAAGGGATTTTGACTATGGCTACACCTTC
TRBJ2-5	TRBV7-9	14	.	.	CASSTLGPGETQYF	TGTGCCAGCAGCACCCTCGGGCCCGGGGAGACCCAGTACTTC
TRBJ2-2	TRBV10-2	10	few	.	CASNTGELFF	TGCGCCAGCAACACCGGGGAGCTGTTTTTT
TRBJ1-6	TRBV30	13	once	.	CAWSVLGGEPLHF	TGTGCCTGGAGTGTACTGGGGGGGGAGCCCCTCCACTTT
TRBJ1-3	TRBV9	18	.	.	CASSVARLERRRGNTIYF	TGTGCCAGCAGCGTAGCGCGCCTTGAGCGACGTAGAGGAAACACCATATATTTT
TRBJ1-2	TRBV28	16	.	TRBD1	CASSLRYRGRGYGYTF	TGTGCCAGCAGCCTCAGATACAGGGGGCGCGGCTATGGCTACACCTTC
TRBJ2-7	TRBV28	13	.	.	CASRGTPTYEQYF	TGTGCCAGCAGGGGCACCCCAACCTACGAGCAGTACTTC
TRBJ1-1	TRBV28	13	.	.	CASSSGQLEEAFF	TGTGCCAGCAGTTCAGGACAGCTGGAGGAAGCTTTCTTT
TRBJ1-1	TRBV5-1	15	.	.	CASSLSGVANTEAFF	TGCGCCAGCAGCTTGTCAGGGGTGGCGAACACTGAAGCTTTCTTT
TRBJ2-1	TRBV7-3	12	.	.	CASSTPYNEQFF	TGTGCCAGCAGCACCCCCTACAATGAGCAGTTCTTC
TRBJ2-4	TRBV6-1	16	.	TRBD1	CASSGRGTVAKNIQYF	TGTGCCAGCAGTGGCAGGGGGACGGTAGCCAAAAACATTCAGTACTTC
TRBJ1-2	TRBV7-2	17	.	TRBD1	CASSLVGTQGANYGYTF	TGTGCCAGCAGCTTAGTCGGGACACAGGGGGCCAACTATGGCTACACCTTC
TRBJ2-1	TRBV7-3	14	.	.	CASSLTGSFNEQFF	TGTGCCAGCAGCTTAACGGGCAGCTTCAATGAGCAGTTCTTC
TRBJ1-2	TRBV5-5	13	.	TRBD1	CASSEQGNYGYTF	TGTGCCAGCAGCGAACAGGGGAACTATGGCTACACCTTC
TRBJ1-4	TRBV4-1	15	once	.	CASSQGDRDSEKLFF	TGCGCCAGCAGCCAAGGGGATAGGGATAGTGAAAAACTGTTTTTT
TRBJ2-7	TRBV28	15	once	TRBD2	CASSPPGGGWYEQYF	TGTGCCAGCAGCCCGCCGGGGGGGGGCTGGTACGAGCAGTACTTC
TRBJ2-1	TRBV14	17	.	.	CASSRIGSSSSYNEQFF	TGTGCCAGCAGCCGGATCGGGTCCTCGAGCTCCTACAATGAGCAGTTCTTC
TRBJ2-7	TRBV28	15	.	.	CASSLGASETYEQYF	TGTGCCAGCAGTTTAGGAGCTAGCGAGACCTACGAGCAGTACTTC
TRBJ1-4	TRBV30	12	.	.	CAWTSVGEKLFF	TGTGCCTGGACCTCAGTTGGCGAAAAACTGTTTTTT
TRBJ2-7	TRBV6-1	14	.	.	CASSAVGESYEQYF	TGTGCCAGCAGTGCAGTGGGGGAAAGCTACGAGCAGTACTTC
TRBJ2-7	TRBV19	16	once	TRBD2	CASSTPGTSGSYEQYF	TGTGCCAGTAGTACCCCCGGGACTAGCGGGAGTTACGAGCAGTACTTC
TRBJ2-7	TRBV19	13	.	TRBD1	CASSVRTGREQYF	TGTGCCAGTAGTGTCCGGACAGGGCGCGAGCAGTACTTC
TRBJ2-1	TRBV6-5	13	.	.	CASSYSRWNEQFF	TGTGCCAGCAGTTACTCGAGATGGAATGAGCAGTTCTTC
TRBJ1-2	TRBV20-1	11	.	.	CSASGGNNGTF	TGCAGTGCTAGTGGGGGTAATAACGGCACCTTC
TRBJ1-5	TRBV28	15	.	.	CASSLGSAGDQPQHF	TGTGCCAGCAGTTTAGGGTCGGCGGGCGATCAGCCCCAGCATTTT
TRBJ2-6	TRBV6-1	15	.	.	CASSLFGSGANVLTF	TGTGCCAGCAGCCTATTCGGGTCTGGGGCCAACGTCCTGACTTTC
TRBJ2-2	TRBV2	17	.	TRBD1	CASSPTPGQGVTGELFF	TGTGCCAGCAGTCCGACTCCGGGACAGGGGGTCACCGGGGAGCTGTTTTTT
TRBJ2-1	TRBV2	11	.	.	CASSDPDGQFF	TGTGCCAGCAGTGACCCGGACGGGCAGTTCTTC
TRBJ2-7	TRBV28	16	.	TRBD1	CASRTLGQGAYYEQYF	TGTGCCAGCAGGACGCTAGGACAGGGGGCTTACTACGAGCAGTACTTC
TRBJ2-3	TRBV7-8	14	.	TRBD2	CASSTGLVTDTQYF	TGTGCCAGCAGCACGGGACTAGTAACAGATACGCAGTATTTT
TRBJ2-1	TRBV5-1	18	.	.	CASSLGVTSQTLNNEQFF	TGCGCCAGCAGCTTGGGGGTCACCAGCCAAACTTTAAACAATGAGCAGTTCTTC
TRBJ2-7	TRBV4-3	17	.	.	CASSPKLAQVPTYEQYF	TGCGCCAGCAGCCCAAAATTGGCGCAGGTCCCTACCTACGAGCAGTACTTC
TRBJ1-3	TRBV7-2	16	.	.	CASSPPGPLLEVDIYF	TGTGCCAGCAGCCCGCCGGGACCGCTTTTGGAGGTTGACATATATTTT
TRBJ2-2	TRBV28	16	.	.	CATSPWGGINTGELFF	TGTGCCACTTCCCCATGGGGGGGCATCAACACCGGGGAGCTGTTTTTT
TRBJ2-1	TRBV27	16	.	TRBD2	CASSLRLAGVHNEQFF	TGTGCCAGCAGTCTCCGACTAGCGGGGGTACACAATGAGCAGTTCTTC